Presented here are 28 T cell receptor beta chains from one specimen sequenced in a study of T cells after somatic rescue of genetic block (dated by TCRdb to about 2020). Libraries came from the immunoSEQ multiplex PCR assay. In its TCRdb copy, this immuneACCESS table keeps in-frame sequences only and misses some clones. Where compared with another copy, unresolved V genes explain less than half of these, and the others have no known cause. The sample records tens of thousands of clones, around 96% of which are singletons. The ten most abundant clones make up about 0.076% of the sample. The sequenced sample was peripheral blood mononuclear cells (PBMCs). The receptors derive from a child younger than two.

The CDR3 nucleotides are TGCGCCAGCAGCCTCCAGGGGATTAATGAAAAACTGTTTTTT. Encoded protein: CASSLQGINEKLFF. The chain links TRBV4-1 to TRBJ1-4; D may be TRBD1 (6 bases). V was pared by 4 bases and J by 4 bases, with 10 bases between. The CDR3 runs to 14 residues. Looked up from germline, CDR1 is MGHRA and CDR2 is YSYEKL.

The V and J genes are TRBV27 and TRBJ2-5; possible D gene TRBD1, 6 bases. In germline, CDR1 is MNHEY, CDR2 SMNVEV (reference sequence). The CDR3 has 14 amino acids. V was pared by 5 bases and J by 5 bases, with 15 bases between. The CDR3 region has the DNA TGTGCCAGCAGTCCCATGCAGGGGTCGGAGACCCAGTACTTC. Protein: CASSPMQGSETQYF.

The CDR3 sequence is CASGTGYEQYF. CDR3 bases: TGTGCCAGCGGAACAGGCTACGAGCAGTACTTC. The chain couples TRBV6-5 to TRBJ2-7, with D tentatively TRBD1 (5 bases). Germline-derived CDR1 and CDR2 are MNHEY and SVGAGI. This CDR3 comprises 11 residues. Trimming removed 8 bases from V and 3 bases from J, with 8 bases in between.

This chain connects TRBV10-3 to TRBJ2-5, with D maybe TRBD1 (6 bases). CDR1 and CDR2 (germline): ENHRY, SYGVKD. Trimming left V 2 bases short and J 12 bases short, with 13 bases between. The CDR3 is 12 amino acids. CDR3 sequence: CAISEPRQAEYF. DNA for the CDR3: TGTGCCATCAGTGAGCCTAGACAGGCAGAGTACTTC.

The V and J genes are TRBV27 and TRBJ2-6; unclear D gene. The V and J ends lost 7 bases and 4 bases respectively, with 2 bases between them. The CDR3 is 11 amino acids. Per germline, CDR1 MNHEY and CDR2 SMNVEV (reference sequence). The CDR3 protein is CASTGANVLTF. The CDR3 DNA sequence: TGTGCCAGCACCGGGGCCAACGTCCTGACTTTC.

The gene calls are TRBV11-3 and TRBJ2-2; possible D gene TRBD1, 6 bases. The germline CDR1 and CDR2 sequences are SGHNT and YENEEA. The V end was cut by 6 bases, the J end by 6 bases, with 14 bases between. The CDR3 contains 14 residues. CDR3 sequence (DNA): TGTGCCAGCAGTTCAGGGGTTCGTCCCGGGGAGCTGTTTTTT. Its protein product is CASSSGVRPGELFF.

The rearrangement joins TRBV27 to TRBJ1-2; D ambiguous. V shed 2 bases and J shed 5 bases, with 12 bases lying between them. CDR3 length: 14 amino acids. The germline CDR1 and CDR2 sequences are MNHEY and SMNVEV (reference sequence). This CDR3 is CASSLKDLGYGYTF. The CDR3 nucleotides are TGTGCCAGCAGTTTAAAGGATCTGGGATATGGCTACACCTTC.

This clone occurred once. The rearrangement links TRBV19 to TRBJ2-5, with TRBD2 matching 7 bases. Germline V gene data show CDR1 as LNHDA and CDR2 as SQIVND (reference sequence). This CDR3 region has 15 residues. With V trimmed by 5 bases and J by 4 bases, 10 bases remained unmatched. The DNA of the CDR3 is TGTGCCAGTAGTTTTGAGAGCGGGATTCGAGAGACCCAGTACTTC. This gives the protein CASSFESGIRETQYF.

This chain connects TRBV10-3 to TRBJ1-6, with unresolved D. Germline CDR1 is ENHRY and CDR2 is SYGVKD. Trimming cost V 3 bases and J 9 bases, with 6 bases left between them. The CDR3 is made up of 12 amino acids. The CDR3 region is CAISETGSPLHF. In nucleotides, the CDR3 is TGTGCCATCAGTGAAACGGGTTCACCCCTCCACTTT.

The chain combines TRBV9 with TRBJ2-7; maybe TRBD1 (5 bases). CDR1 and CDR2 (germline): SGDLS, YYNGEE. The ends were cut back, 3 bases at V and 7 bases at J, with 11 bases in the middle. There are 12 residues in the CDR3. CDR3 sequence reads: CASSARVGEQYF. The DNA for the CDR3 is TGTGCCAGCAGCGCCAGGGTGGGAGAGCAGTACTTC.

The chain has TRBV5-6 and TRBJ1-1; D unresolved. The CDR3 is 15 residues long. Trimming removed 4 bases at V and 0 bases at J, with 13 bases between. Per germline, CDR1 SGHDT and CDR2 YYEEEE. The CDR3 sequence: CASSPVTDLNTEAFF. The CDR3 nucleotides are TGTGCCAGCAGCCCCGTAACAGATCTGAACACTGAAGCTTTCTTT.

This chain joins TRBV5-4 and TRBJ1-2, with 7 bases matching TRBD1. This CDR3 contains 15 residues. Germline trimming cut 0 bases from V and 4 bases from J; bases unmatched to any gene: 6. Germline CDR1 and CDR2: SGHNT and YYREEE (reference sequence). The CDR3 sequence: CASSLGGTEAYGYTF. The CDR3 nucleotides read TGTGCCAGCAGCTTGGGAGGGACAGAGGCCTATGGCTACACCTTC.

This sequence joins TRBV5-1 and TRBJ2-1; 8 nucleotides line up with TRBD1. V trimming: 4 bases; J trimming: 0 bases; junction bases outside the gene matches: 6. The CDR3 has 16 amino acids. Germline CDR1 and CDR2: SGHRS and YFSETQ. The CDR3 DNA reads TGCGCCAGCAGCGTCGCAGGGGGCGCCTCCTACAATGAGCAGTTCTTC. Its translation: CASSVAGGASYNEQFF.

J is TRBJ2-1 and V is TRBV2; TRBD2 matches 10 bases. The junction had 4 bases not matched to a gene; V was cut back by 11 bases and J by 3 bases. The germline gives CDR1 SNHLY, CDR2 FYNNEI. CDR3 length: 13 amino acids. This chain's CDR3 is CAGGTSVYNEQFF. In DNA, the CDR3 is TGTGCCGGAGGGACTAGCGTCTACAATGAGCAGTTCTTC.

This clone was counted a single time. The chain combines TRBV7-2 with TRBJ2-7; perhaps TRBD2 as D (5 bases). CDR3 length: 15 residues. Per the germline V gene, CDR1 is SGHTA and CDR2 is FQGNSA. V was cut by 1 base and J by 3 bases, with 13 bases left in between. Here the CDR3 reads CASSLVFKRSYEQYF. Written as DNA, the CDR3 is TGTGCCAGCAGCTTAGTTTTCAAGCGGAGCTACGAGCAGTACTTC. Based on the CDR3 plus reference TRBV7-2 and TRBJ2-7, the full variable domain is GAGVSQSPSNKVTEKGKDVELRCDPISGHTALYWYRQSLGQGLEFLIYFQGNSAPDKSGLPSDRFSAERTGGSVSTLTIQRTQQEDSAVYLCASSLVFKRSYEQYFGPGTRLTVT.

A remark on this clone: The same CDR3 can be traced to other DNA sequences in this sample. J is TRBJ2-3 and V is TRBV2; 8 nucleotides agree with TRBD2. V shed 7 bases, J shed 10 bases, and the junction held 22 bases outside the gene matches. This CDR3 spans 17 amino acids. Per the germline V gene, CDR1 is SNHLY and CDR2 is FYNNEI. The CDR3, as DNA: TGTGCCAGCACCAACGGGGGGGGTCCTCACGGGAGGGAAGCGCAGTATTTT. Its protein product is CASTNGGGPHGREAQYF.

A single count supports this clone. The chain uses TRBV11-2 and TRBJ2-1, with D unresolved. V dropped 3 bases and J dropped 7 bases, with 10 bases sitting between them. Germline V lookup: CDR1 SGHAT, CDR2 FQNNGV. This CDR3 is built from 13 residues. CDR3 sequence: CASSLLGPNEQFF. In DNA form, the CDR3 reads TGTGCCAGCAGCTTGCTCGGTCCGAATGAGCAGTTCTTC.

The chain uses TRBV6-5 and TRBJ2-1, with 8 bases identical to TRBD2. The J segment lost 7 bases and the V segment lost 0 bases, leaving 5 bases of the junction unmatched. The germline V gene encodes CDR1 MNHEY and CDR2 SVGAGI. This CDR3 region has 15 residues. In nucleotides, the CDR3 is TGTGCCAGCAGTTACTCAACGGGAGGGAGGAATGAGCAGTTCTTC. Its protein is CASSYSTGGRNEQFF.

The CDR3 region is CASSVILPGTGGQPQHF. In DNA, the CDR3 is TGTGCCAGCAGTGTAATCTTACCCGGGACAGGGGGCCAGCCCCAGCATTTT. The rearrangement joins TRBV6-1 to TRBJ1-5; 12 nucleotides align to TRBD1. Unmatched junction bases numbered 11, after V lost 4 bases and J lost 7 bases. CDR3 length equals 17 residues. Germline V gene data show CDR1 as MNHNS and CDR2 as SASEGT.

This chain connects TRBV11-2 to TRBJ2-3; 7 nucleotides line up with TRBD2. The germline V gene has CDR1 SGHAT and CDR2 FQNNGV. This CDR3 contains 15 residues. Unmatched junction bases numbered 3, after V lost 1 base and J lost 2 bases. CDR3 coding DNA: TGTGCCAGCAGCTTAGTGGCGGGAGTCACAGATACGCAGTATTTT. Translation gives CASSLVAGVTDTQYF.

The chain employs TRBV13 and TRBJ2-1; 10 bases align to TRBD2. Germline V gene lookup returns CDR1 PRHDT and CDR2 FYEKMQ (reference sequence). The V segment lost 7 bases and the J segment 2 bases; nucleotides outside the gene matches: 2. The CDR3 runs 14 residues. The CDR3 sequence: CASTGLAAYNEQFF. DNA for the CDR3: TGTGCCAGCACTGGACTAGCGGCCTACAATGAGCAGTTCTTC.

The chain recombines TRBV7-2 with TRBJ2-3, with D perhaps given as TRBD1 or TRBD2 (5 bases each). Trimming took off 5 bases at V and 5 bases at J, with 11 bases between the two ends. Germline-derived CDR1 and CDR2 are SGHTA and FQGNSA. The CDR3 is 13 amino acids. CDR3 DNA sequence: TGTGCCAGCAGCCGGCCTGGGGGAGATACGCAGTATTTT. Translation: CASSRPGGDTQYF. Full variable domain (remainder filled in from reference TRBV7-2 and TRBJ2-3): GAGVSQSPSNKVTEKGKDVELRCDPISGHTALYWYRQSLGQGLEFLIYFQGNSAPDKSGLPSDRFSAERTGGSVSTLTIQRTQQEDSAVYLCASSRPGGDTQYFGPGTRLTVL.

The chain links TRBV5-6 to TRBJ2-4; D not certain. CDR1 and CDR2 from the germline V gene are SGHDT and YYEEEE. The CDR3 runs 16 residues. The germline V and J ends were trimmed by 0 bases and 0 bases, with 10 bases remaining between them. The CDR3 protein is CASSLALGIAKNIQYF. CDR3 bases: TGTGCCAGCAGCTTGGCCTTAGGGATAGCCAAAAACATTCAGTACTTC. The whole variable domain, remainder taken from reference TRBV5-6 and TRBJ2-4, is DAGVTQSPTHLIKTRGQQVTLRCSPKSGHDTVSWYQQALGQGPQFIFQYYEEEERQRGNFPDRFSGHQFPNYSSELNVNALLLGDSALYLCASSLALGIAKNIQYFGAGTRLSVL.

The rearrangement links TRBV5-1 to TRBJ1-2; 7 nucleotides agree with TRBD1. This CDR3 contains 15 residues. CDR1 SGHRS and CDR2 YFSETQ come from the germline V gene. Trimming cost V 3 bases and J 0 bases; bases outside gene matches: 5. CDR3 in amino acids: CASSSPGTANYGYTF. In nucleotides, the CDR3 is TGCGCCAGCAGCTCGCCCGGGACAGCTAACTATGGCTACACCTTC.

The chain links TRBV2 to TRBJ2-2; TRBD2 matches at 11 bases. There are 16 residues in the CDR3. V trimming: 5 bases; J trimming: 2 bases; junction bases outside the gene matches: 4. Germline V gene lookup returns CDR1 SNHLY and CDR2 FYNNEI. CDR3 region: CASSRTSGRNTGELFF. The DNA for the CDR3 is TGTGCCAGCAGTAGAACTAGCGGGAGAAACACCGGGGAGCTGTTTTTT.

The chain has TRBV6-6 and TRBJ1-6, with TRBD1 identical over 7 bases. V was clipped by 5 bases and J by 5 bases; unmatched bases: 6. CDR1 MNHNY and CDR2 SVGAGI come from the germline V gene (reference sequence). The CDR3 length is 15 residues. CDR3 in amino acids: CASSAGTENNSPLHF. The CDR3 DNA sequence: TGTGCCAGCAGTGCCGGGACAGAGAATAATTCACCCCTCCACTTT.

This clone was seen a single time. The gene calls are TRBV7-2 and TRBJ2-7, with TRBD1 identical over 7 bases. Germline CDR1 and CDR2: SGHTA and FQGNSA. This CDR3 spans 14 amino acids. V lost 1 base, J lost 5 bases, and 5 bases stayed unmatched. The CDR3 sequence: CASSLVVQGHEQYF. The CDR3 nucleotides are TGTGCCAGCAGCTTAGTAGTACAGGGGCACGAGCAGTACTTC.

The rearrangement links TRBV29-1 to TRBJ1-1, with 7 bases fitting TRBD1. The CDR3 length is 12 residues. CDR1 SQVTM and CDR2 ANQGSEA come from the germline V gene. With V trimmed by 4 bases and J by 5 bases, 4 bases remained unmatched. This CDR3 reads CSVGQGGTEAFF. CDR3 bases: TGCAGCGTTGGACAGGGTGGGACTGAAGCTTTCTTT. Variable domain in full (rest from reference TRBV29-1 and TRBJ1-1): SAVISQKPSRDICQRGTSLTIQCQVDSQVTMMFWYRQQPGQSLTLIATANQGSEATYESGFVIDKFPISRPNLTFSTLTVSNMSPEDSSIYLCSVGQGGTEAFFGQGTRLTVV.